The T cell receptor beta chain described here comes from a study of identical twins (dated by TCRdb to 2015 to 2016). Background for the entire study: To test whether fetal clonotypes persist, this study deep-sequenced TCR alpha and beta repertoires from monozygotic twins, from unrelated adults of various ages, and from cord blood. To rule out contamination, the twin experiments were replicated at different times with different library preparation protocols. Findings and caveats that apply to the study as a whole: Compared with coincidental sharing between unrelated individuals, out-of-frame TCR alpha sequences shared between twins had an excess of sequences with low generation probability. Fewer insertions were carried by abundant cord blood beta clonotypes, a similar but weaker trend appeared in young adult naive repertoires, and no such trend appeared in memory repertoires. Out-of-frame TCR alpha sharing in monozygotic twins was systematically underestimated by recombination models, whereas sharing between unrelated individuals was in agreement with the recombination models. Because the same donors could not be followed over many years, conclusions were based on cross-sectional statistical analysis. The excess sharing between twins in beta out-of-frame sequences was weaker because fewer shared sequences reduced the signal-to-noise ratio. Zero-insertion analyses could be partly confounded by invariant T cells such as MAIT and iNKT, though diverse VJ usage argued against such confounding for most clonotypes.

This clonotype turned up a few times. No antigen is known for it. Base qualities are missing; no much larger clone stands one base away. Library creation used 5' RACE. The reads were generated on an Illumina HiSeq 2000. A universal primer binding site was added through template switching, and the final cDNA carried a unique molecular identifier so that TCR cDNA molecules could be counted accurately. First-strand cDNA for TCR alpha and beta chains was synthesized from specific primers in the conserved constant-segment region. Each cDNA library was double barcoded, with a SMART-Mk sample barcode plus Illumina barcodes, to control for contamination. Two successive PCR steps introduced TruSeq adapter sequences along with Illumina sample barcodes. The TCR alpha and beta cDNA libraries were sequenced on the Illumina HiSeq platform using custom primers. As for the original processing: MiGEC was used to process raw reads and extract unique molecular identifiers, and MiXCR was used to find CDR3 positions. Recombination models were inferred per individual with the repgenHMM and IGoR tools using an EM algorithm. Shared clonotypes were analyzed with the tcR package in R, and sharing was normalized by the product of cloneset sizes. To study raw recombination without the effects of thymic and clonal selection, out-of-frame nonproductive sequences were analyzed. TCRdb passed the public sequencing reads through fastp at Q25 and MiXCR, retaining productive beta sequences. Each entry merges the rows of one CDR3 protein and shows their most common DNA and genes. Clone size and V and J calls follow TCRdb, not the original study. The sample table records fewer than 900,000 distinct CDR3 sequences; around a sixth of these occur just once. The ten largest clones take up less than 15% of the sample.

Trimmed from V: 2 bases; trimmed from J: 12 bases; junction bases lacking a gene match: 6. There are 13 amino acids in the CDR3, from cysteine to phenylalanine inclusive. Here the CDR3 DNA is all that survives: 39 bases in frame from base 1. From the germline V gene, CDR1 is SGHRS and CDR2 is YFSETQ. Every donor was a healthy Caucasian. Three pairs of female monozygotic twins, all aged roughly 18 to 30 years, made up the twin cohort. RNA for TCR libraries was isolated from peripheral blood mononuclear cells. The same sample was also used in a study of T cells expressing NK-cell markers. From that second study: In sorted CD3+CD56+NKG2C+, CD3+CD56+NKG2C- and CD3+CD56-NKG2C+ T-cell subsets from several donors, TCR beta-chain repertoires were profiled. Seven of the eight sequenced donors were HCMV-seropositive and one was HCMV-seronegative. In several experiments an anti-gammadeltaTCR antibody was added to restrict sorting to alphabetaTCR-expressing T cells. For roughly six donors, the dominant CD3+CD56+NKG2C+ clonotypes were among the top 10 CD8+ clonotypes and accounted for roughly 1.0-8% of CD8+ T cells. Those dominant clonotypes were again the most abundant among CD3+CD56-NKG2C+ cells in a handful of donors, at about 25-60.1%. Whether the expanded NKG2C-expressing T cell clones were specific for HCMV antigens was left unclear. The study sequenced eight donors, all healthy volunteers chosen at random: three men and five women. HCMV serostatus was determined by detecting HCMV-specific IgG in serum with a commercial ELISA kit. For a handful of donors, unsorted PBMC were also used to sequence bulk peripheral blood T-cell repertoires. MIGEC was used to demultiplex reads and group the reads by UMI, and MiTCR was used to assemble and quantify clonotypes. To exclude erroneous sequences, only TCR cDNA sequences supported by at least two reads were retained. The tcR package was used for downstream repertoire analysis, and clonotypes were matched across fractions by CDR3 nucleotide sequence plus V segment. VDJmatch was used to annotate antigen specificity against VDJdb, with one amino acid substitution in CDR3 permitted.

The clonotype comes from a woman under 30 in good health. The specimen was PBMCs. Recombination joined TRBV5-1 with TRBJ2-4; 9 bases in between match TRBD2. The DNA sequence reads TGCGCCAGCAGCTTTGGGATAGCGGGAGCTCAGTACTTC. The resulting protein is CASSFGIAGAQYF.